Below are 9 T cell receptor beta chains sequenced from a single sample in a study of control samples from healthy donors and cancer patients. Produced via immunoSEQ multiplex PCR; TCRdb's table is partial and in-frame only. The table lists around 94,000 clones, approximately 95% of them singletons. Sequencing was performed on blood. The receptors were gathered from a woman between 25 and 40 years old in good health.

V is TRBV24-1 and J is TRBJ2-1; no firm D call. The germline CDR1 and CDR2 sequences are KGHDR and SFDVKD. V was pared by 2 bases and J by 8 bases, with 6 bases between. The CDR3 runs to 12 residues. The CDR3 coding sequence is TGTGCCACCAGTGATTCCCGCTATGAGCAGTTCTTC. Residues: CATSDSRYEQFF.

The chain combines TRBV6-6 with TRBJ1-2; unclear D gene. CDR1 is MNHNY and CDR2 is SVGAGI in the germline V gene (reference sequence). V was trimmed by 1 base and J by 7 bases, leaving 19 bases between them. The CDR3 covers 16 residues. The DNA for the CDR3 is TGTGCCAGCAGTTACTATCGACCTGGAGGTGGTAGTGGCTACACCTTC. This codes for CASSYYRPGGGSGYTF.

This clone has just one count. The gene calls are TRBV5-1 and TRBJ2-7; 10 nucleotides align to TRBD1. Germline V lookup: CDR1 SGHRS, CDR2 YFSETQ. The CDR3 contains 14 residues. With V trimmed by 2 bases and J by 7 bases, 6 bases remained unmatched. This CDR3 is CASSFGTGAREQYF. The CDR3 DNA follows: TGCGCCAGCAGCTTCGGGACAGGGGCCAGGGAGCAGTACTTC.

The chain joins TRBV11-1 to TRBJ1-6; tentatively, D is TRBD1 (5 bases). V dropped 3 bases and J dropped 5 bases, with 8 bases sitting between them. Per germline, CDR1 SGHAT and CDR2 FQDESV (reference sequence). This CDR3 comprises 14 residues. The CDR3 DNA reads TGTGCCAGCAGCTTCTACAGGAATAATTCACCCCTCCACTTT. It codes for CASSFYRNNSPLHF.

The gene calls are TRBV6-5 and TRBJ1-1; the D gene is possibly TRBD1 (5 bases). Trimming left V 11 bases short and J 3 bases short, with 22 bases between. The CDR3 covers 15 residues. From germline, CDR1 is MNHEY and CDR2 SVGAGI. This CDR3 is CAPGRGGLRDTEAFF. The CDR3 DNA follows: TGTGCCCCAGGGAGGGGCGGGTTGCGTGACACTGAAGCTTTCTTT.

This chain uses TRBV11-3 with TRBJ2-7; 9 positions agree with TRBD2. The V segment lost 5 bases and the J segment 8 bases; nucleotides outside the gene matches: 13. Germline V CDR1 and CDR2: SGHNT, YENEEA. The CDR3 covers 15 residues. The CDR3 sequence is CASSDVRGRAWKQYF. The CDR3 nucleotides read TGTGCCAGCAGCGACGTCCGCGGGAGGGCTTGGAAGCAGTACTTC. The variable domain in full, with the rest retrieved from reference TRBV11-3 and TRBJ2-7, is EAGVVQSPRYKIIEKKQPVAFWCNPISGHNTLYWYLQNLGQGPELLIRYENEEAVDDSQLPKDRFSAERLKGVDSTLKIQPAELGDSAVYLCASSDVRGRAWKQYFGPGTRLTVT.

The chain carries TRBV28 and TRBJ2-2, with D possibly matching TRBD2 (5 bases). Per the germline V gene, CDR1 is MDHEN and CDR2 is SYDVKM. The CDR3 loop spans 16 amino acids. V shed 2 bases and J shed 0 bases, with 10 bases lying between them. Written as DNA, the CDR3 is TGTGCCAGCAGTTTAGGGAGCACCGCGAACACCGGGGAGCTGTTTTTT. Amino acids: CASSLGSTANTGELFF.

The V call is TRBV7-9, the J call TRBJ2-7; 15 nucleotides align to TRBD2. Germline-derived CDR1 and CDR2 are SEHNR and FQNEAQ (reference sequence). The J segment lost 1 base and the V segment lost 5 bases, leaving 12 bases of the junction unmatched. The CDR3 runs to 19 residues. CDR3 residues: CASSLTPGLAGGKSYEQYF. The CDR3 coding sequence is TGTGCCAGCAGCCTCACACCTGGACTAGCGGGAGGGAAGTCCTACGAGCAGTACTTC.

V and J are TRBV11-1 and TRBJ1-2; D not certain. The germline gives CDR1 SGHAT, CDR2 FQDESV (reference sequence). V was pared by 5 bases and J by 3 bases, with 10 bases between. The CDR3 loop spans 13 amino acids. CDR3 sequence: CASSATEHYGYTF. The CDR3 DNA reads as TGTGCCAGCAGCGCGACCGAACACTATGGCTACACCTTC. The complete variable domain, with remaining parts taken from reference TRBV11-1 and TRBJ1-2, reads EAEVAQSPRYKITEKSQAVAFWCDPISGHATLYWYRQILGQGPELLVQFQDESVVDDSQLPKDRFSAERLKGVDSTLKIQPAELGDSAMYLCASSATEHYGYTFGSGTRLTVV.